The present T cell receptor (beta chain) was sequenced within a study of memory CD4+ T cells and cytomegalovirus serostatus. As processed by the authors: Out-of-frame sequences were removed, leaving around 2,000,000 distinct TCRbeta sequences. The method was immunoSEQ multiplex PCR; TCRdb's version includes in-frame clones alone and lacks a portion of them. The V and J calls and clone size were taken over from that table, and D and trimming were inferred from the DNA. Among about 50,000 clones, roughly 80% were seen once, and the ten largest hold roughly 0.6%. The sort gate was single viable CD3+CD4+CD8-CD45RO+ cells for memory CD4+ T cells. Trimming left V 0 bases short and J 4 bases short, with 10 bases between. CDR3 length equals 14 residues. Looked up from germline, CDR1 is SGHDT and CDR2 is YYEEEE.

The sequencing sample was made of memory CD4+ T cells from blood. V gene TRBV5-6 combines with J gene TRBJ1-1, with D maybe TRBD1 (5 bases). The sequence came from an adult in good health and CMV-seronegative. The CDR3 bases are TGTGCCAGCAGCTTGGCCACAGGATTCACTGAAGCTTTCTTT. Its protein product is CASSLATGFTEAFF.